The rows below give T cell receptor beta chains drawn from one sample of a study of T cell responses to AZD1222 COVID-19 vaccine. Data came from immunoSEQ multiplex PCR; TCRdb stores just in-frame clones and leaves some out. Seen here are 150,000 to 200,000 clones, 85% to 95% observed once, and the top ten hold about 3.9%. Sequences were derived from peripheral blood, sampled on day 0 of AZD1222 vaccination. Receptors were obtained from an adult in good health. Both conserved end residues are part of each CDR3. D genes are given only for firm matches. A clone size is listed for some rows: how often the clone was seen (once, few, many), or a class if it is expanded.

j_call d_call v_call clone_size cdr3_aa cdr3_nt
TRBJ2-1 TRBD1 TRBV19 - CASSFRTGWNYNEQFF TGTGCCAGTAGTTTCCGGACAGGGTGGAACTACAATGAGCAGTTCTTC
TRBJ2-3 - TRBV14 - CASSQVFGGALTDTQYF TGTGCCAGCAGCCAAGTTTTTGGCGGGGCTCTCACAGATACGCAGTATTTT
TRBJ1-2 - TRBV15 - CATRRTNPGGYGYTF TGTGCCACCCGCCGGACAAACCCGGGGGGCTATGGCTACACCTTC
TRBJ2-2 - TRBV27 - CASLGQGTGELFF TGTGCCAGCCTAGGGCAGGGCACCGGGGAGCTGTTTTTT
TRBJ1-1 TRBD1 TRBV4-1 - CASSLGTGGTEAFF TGCGCCAGCAGCCTCGGGACAGGCGGCACTGAAGCTTTCTTT
TRBJ1-6 TRBD1 TRBV27 - CASSFTGQNSPLHF TGTGCCAGCAGTTTCACGGGACAGAATTCACCCCTCCACTTT
TRBJ1-5 TRBD1 TRBV4-1 - CASSQGDRLNQPQHF TGCGCCAGCAGCCAAGGGGACAGACTAAATCAGCCCCAGCATTTT
TRBJ2-3 - TRBV3-1/TRBV3-2 once CASSQAGWRQTNTDTQYF TGTGCCAGCAGCCAGGCTGGGTGGCGGCAGACAAACACAGATACGCAGTATTTT
TRBJ1-3 - TRBV6-5 - CASSYSWGAGNTIYF TGTGCCAGCAGTTACTCATGGGGGGCTGGAAACACCATATATTTT
TRBJ1-1 - TRBV7-6 - CASSLAGVTEAFF TGTGCCAGCAGCTTAGCGGGTGTCACTGAAGCTTTCTTT
TRBJ2-1 TRBD2 TRBV19 - CASSIVPGGYNEQFF TGTGCCAGTAGTATCGTACCGGGAGGGTACAATGAGCAGTTCTTC
TRBJ1-1 - TRBV14 once CASSPHEANREAFF TGTGCCAGCAGCCCACATGAGGCCAACAGGGAGGCTTTCTTT
TRBJ2-1 TRBD2 TRBV5-1 - CASSLVAGVSSYNEQFF TGCGCCAGCAGCTTGGTGGCGGGGGTTAGCTCCTACAATGAGCAGTTCTTC
TRBJ2-6 - TRBV5-5 - CASSYAAAGANVLTF TGTGCCAGCAGCTATGCTGCCGCTGGGGCCAACGTCCTGACTTTC
TRBJ2-2 - TRBV5-6 - CASSYTGAGTGELFF TGTGCCAGCAGCTATACGGGGGCGGGGACCGGGGAGCTGTTTTTT
TRBJ2-7 TRBD1 TRBV7-9 - CASSLADRGYEQYF TGTGCCAGCAGCTTGGCTGACAGGGGCTACGAGCAGTACTTC
TRBJ2-1 TRBD1 TRBV7-6 - CASSRIGTDFDFNEQFF TGTGCCAGCAGCAGAATCGGGACAGACTTTGACTTCAATGAGCAGTTCTTC
TRBJ1-2 - TRBV10-2 - CASSSLDIRSDRDPMFYGYTF TGCGCCAGCTCTAGCCTCGATATACGAAGTGACCGGGACCCAATGTTCTATGGCTACACCTTC
TRBJ2-1 - TRBV21-1 - CASSWAGKNEQFF TGTGCCAGCAGCTGGGCCGGGAAAAATGAGCAGTTCTTC
TRBJ1-1 TRBD1 TRBV27 - CASSLYKGGSEAFF TGTGCCAGCAGTTTATATAAAGGGGGCTCTGAAGCTTTCTTT
TRBJ1-4 - TRBV19 once CASQPRGANEKLFF TGTGCCAGTCAACCCAGGGGAGCTAATGAAAAACTGTTTTTT
TRBJ2-1 - TRBV5-1 - CASTNTGNYNEQFF TGCGCCAGCACTAACACAGGGAATTACAATGAGCAGTTCTTC
TRBJ1-2 TRBD1 TRBV24-1 - CATSEPWTGTIIGNGYTF TGTGCCACCAGTGAACCATGGACAGGGACCATTATAGGGAATGGCTACACCTTC
TRBJ2-7 - TRBV6-1 - CASSEGYFSYEQYF TGTGCCAGCAGTGAAGGGTACTTCTCCTACGAGCAGTACTTC
TRBJ2-3 - TRBV12-3/TRBV12-4 - CASSRTGFTQYF TGTGCCAGCAGTCGAACAGGGTTCACGCAGTATTTT
TRBJ1-2 - TRBV19 - CASSSPSFYYGYTF TGTGCCAGTAGTTCCCCCTCCTTTTACTATGGCTACACCTTC
TRBJ1-5 - TRBV2 - CASSLSDSNSNQPQHF TGTGCCAGCAGTCTCTCGGACTCAAATAGCAATCAGCCCCAGCATTTT
TRBJ1-3 - TRBV4-1 - CASSPRGRISGNTIYF TGCGCCAGCAGCCCGAGGGGACGGATCTCTGGAAACACCATATATTTT
TRBJ1-4 - TRBV6-2/TRBV6-3 - CASSPGVKLFF TGTGCCAGCAGTCCAGGGGTGAAACTGTTTTTT
TRBJ1-1 - TRBV2 once CASISIFTNTEAFF TGTGCCAGCATATCGATCTTTACGAACACTGAAGCTTTCTTT
TRBJ1-1 TRBD1 TRBV19 few CASSWAQGANTEAFF TGTGCCAGTAGCTGGGCACAGGGGGCGAACACTGAAGCTTTCTTT
TRBJ2-2 - TRBV5-1 - CASSLNSQDQNTGELFF TGCGCCAGCAGCTTGAACTCGCAGGATCAGAACACCGGGGAGCTGTTTTTT
TRBJ2-5 - TRBV5-1 - CASSLEGRETQYF TGCGCCAGCAGCTTGGAAGGCCGGGAGACCCAGTACTTC
TRBJ1-1 - TRBV6-4 - CASSDSSSLEAFF TGTGCCAGCAGTGACTCCAGCTCTCTTGAAGCTTTCTTT
TRBJ1-1 - TRBV3-1/TRBV3-2 - CASSHRNLGTEAFF TGTGCCAGCAGCCACCGCAATTTGGGTACTGAAGCTTTCTTT
TRBJ1-1 - TRBV10-1 - CASTSDLRMNTEAFF TGCGCCAGCACCTCGGACCTTAGAATGAACACTGAAGCTTTCTTT
TRBJ2-7 - TRBV6-5 - CASRGGFGHEQYF TGTGCCAGCAGGGGGGGTTTCGGCCACGAGCAGTACTTC
TRBJ1-3 TRBD1 TRBV9 - CASSVTDRGLNF TGTGCCAGCAGCGTAACCGACAGGGGTTTGAATTTT
TRBJ2-2 TRBD2 TRBV7-2 - CASSLYQRGNTGELFF TGTGCCAGCAGCTTATACCAGCGGGGCAACACCGGGGAGCTGTTTTTT